The present entry profiles one T cell receptor (beta chain) with its context. These data originate in a study of T-cell reconstitution after alpha-beta-depleted transplantation in children. Germline V gene lookup returns CDR1 MDHEN and CDR2 SYDVKM. CDR3 size: 14 residues. Trimming cost V 7 bases and J 4 bases, with 16 bases left between them. The authors prepared the TCRbeta library with unique molecular identifiers. TCRdb reanalysed the PCR reads using MiXCR and keeps one entry per CDR3 protein. Here the sample spans about 500,000 distinct CDR3 sequences, approximately 30% being singletons. This TCR came from a human donor who donated a stem cell graft to a child with aplastic anemia. This chain connects TRBV28 to TRBJ1-2, with D unresolved. The sequenced sample was PBMCs from the stem cell graft donor, obtained from the stem cell graft. DNA for the CDR3: TGTGCCAGCACCGTGGCCCCGGCGGTCTATGGCTACACCTTC. Translating gives CASTVAPAVYGYTF.